The 6 T cell receptor beta chains below all came from one sample that was sequenced in a study of type 1 and type 2 diabetes patients. PCR was run on genomic DNA. Amplification of the beta chain CDR3 used 30 forward and 13 reverse multiplex primers. TCRdb itself ran the multiplex PCR reads through MiXCR, one entry per CDR3 protein. The sample contains 250,000 to 300,000 distinct CDR3 sequences, roughly 44% of which appear only once. The sequencing input was peripheral blood mononuclear cells (PBMCs). The receptor source for this set is a young man with type 2 diabetes.

This clonotype was picked up a small number of times. This chain connects TRBV10-3 to TRBJ2-2, with 7 nucleotides matching TRBD1. In germline, CDR1 is ENHRY, CDR2 SYGVKD. Trimming at V came to 8 bases and at J to 2 bases, leaving 11 bases not matched to a gene. The CDR3 sequence is 16 residues long. The CDR3 reads CAIQGIRDRNTGELFF. CDR3 coding DNA: TGTGCCATCCAGGGAATCCGGGACAGAAACACCGGGGAGCTGTTTTTT.

This clonotype has a handful of counts. The gene calls are TRBV27 and TRBJ2-7; D not resolved. Looked up from germline, CDR1 is MNHEY and CDR2 is SMNVEV (reference sequence). Trimming stripped 4 bases from V and 2 bases from J, with 6 bases between. The CDR3 extends over 12 amino acids. Here the CDR3 reads CASSSRPYEQYF. In nucleotides, the CDR3 is TGTGCCAGCAGTTCCCGTCCCTACGAGCAGTACTTC.

The rearrangement links TRBV14 to TRBJ1-1, with D uncertain. The germline CDR1 and CDR2 sequences are SGHDN and FVKESK. This CDR3 has 13 residues. V lost 5 bases, J lost 3 bases, and 10 bases lay in between. The CDR3: CASSYQPYTEAFF. CDR3 sequence (DNA): TGTGCCAGCAGCTACCAGCCCTACACTGAAGCTTTCTTT.

This chain joins TRBV29-1 and TRBJ1-1; D gene ambiguous. The germline V and J ends were trimmed by 2 bases and 7 bases, with 11 bases remaining between them. This CDR3 is built from 12 residues. CDR1 and CDR2 from the germline V gene are SQVTM and ANQGSEA. CDR3 amino acids: CSVEWAQSEAFF. CDR3 DNA: TGCAGCGTTGAATGGGCACAGAGTGAAGCTTTCTTT.

This clonotype was seen repeatedly, ten times or more. The V gene is TRBV24-1, the J gene TRBJ2-5; possible D gene TRBD2, 6 bases. This CDR3 contains 13 residues. With 9 bases removed from V and 5 bases from J, the gap between germline ends came to 15 bases. CDR1 is KGHDR and CDR2 is SFDVKD in the germline V gene. CDR3 amino acids: CATHGGGGETQYF. The CDR3 coding sequence is TGTGCCACCCACGGAGGAGGAGGGGAGACCCAGTACTTC.

A note on this clonotype: The germline gene is not matched at one end of the junction; a read error may be the cause. The chain carries TRBV28 and TRBJ1-2; D is unclear. The germline V gene encodes CDR1 MDHEN and CDR2 SYDVKM. This CDR3 has 13 amino acids. The CDR3 protein is CASSSHLNYGYTF. The CDR3 DNA follows: TGTGCCAGCAGTTCACACCTTAACTACGGCTACACCTTC.